This TCR beta chain was observed in a study of cytomegalovirus exposure and HLA in healthy donors. Overall study context: The 90 to 150 validation repertoires used the same platform as the 550 to 700 first-cohort repertoires (as reported by a later analysis). Regarding the study as a whole: In a later analysis, first-cohort TCR clusters were found to tend to co-occur in the approximately 120 validation repertoires.

Clones were read by immunoSEQ multiplex PCR, and TCRdb kept only the in-frame ones, dropping some. Here the sample spans tens of thousands of clones, roughly 80% being singletons. The donors were members of the validation cohort comprising over 100 subjects, separate from the roughly 600-subject first cohort. As concerns this clone: What it binds is not known. One junction end disagrees with the germline gene, perhaps due to a read error.

The sequencing input was PBMCs. The source of this sequence is a young woman in good health and CMV-seropositive.

CDR3 nucleotide sequence: TGTGCCAGCAGGTTAGGGAGGGACTATGGCTACACCTTC. Amino acid sequence: CASRLGRDYGYTF. The rearrangement joins TRBV7-8 to TRBJ1-2; D gene unclear. From germline, CDR1 is SGHVS and CDR2 FQNEAQ. This CDR3 spans 13 amino acids.